This TCR beta chain was identified in a study of CD8+ T cells in alopecia areata. Study summary: Treated patients took oral tofacitinib at 5 to 10 mg twice daily. Tofacitinib ran for 6 to 18 months before 6 months off drug.

Sequencing templates came from extracted RNA that was reverse transcribed into cDNA. Sequenced by immunoSEQ multiplex PCR; TCRdb stores in-frame clones only, minus some. The repertoire holds about 220,000 clones, around three fifths seen once, with 1.6% in the top ten. V was pared by 0 bases and J by 9 bases, with 3 bases of the junction left unmatched. CDR1 GTSNPN and CDR2 SVGIG come from the germline V gene (reference sequence). This CDR3 is 12 amino acids long. The sample holds a few counts of this clone. Treatment of the sample: oral pan-JAK inhibitor, 5-10 mg twice daily. V gene TRBV30 combines with J gene TRBJ1-1; 8 bases are shared with TRBD1. The specimen comprised CD4+ T cells sorted from blood, sampled at week 4, from a patient treated with tofacitinib. The receptor comes from a human donor with alopecia areata. CDR3 loop: CAWSVYRGKAFF. As DNA, the CDR3 is TGTGCCTGGAGTGTATACAGGGGGAAAGCTTTCTTT.